These 4 T cell receptor beta chains were all obtained from the same sample, sequenced in a study of blood T cell repertoires in COVID-19. Data came from immunoSEQ multiplex PCR; TCRdb stores just in-frame clones and leaves some out. The table has 200,000 to 250,000 clones, around 90% seen once; the top ten hold around 6%. Source material: peripheral blood. The receptors derive from a man aged 55-75 years who had recovered from COVID-19.

About this clone: Distinct nucleotide sequences in the sample also encode this CDR3. The chain employs TRBV5-1 and TRBJ1-5, with a possible D match to TRBD1 (5 bases). Trimming took 4 bases from V and 2 from J, leaving 10 bases between them. This CDR3 is built from 14 residues. Germline CDR1 reads SGHRS; CDR2 reads YFSETQ. The DNA of the CDR3 is TGCGCCAGCAGCCTGGAAGGGGGCAATCAGCCCCAGCATTTT. Translating gives CASSLEGGNQPQHF.

The J gene is TRBJ2-3, the V gene TRBV10-3, with TRBD2 identical over 8 bases. Unmatched junction bases numbered 15, after V lost 0 bases and J lost 1 base. The CDR3 has 20 residues. The germline gives CDR1 ENHRY, CDR2 SYGVKD. CDR3 sequence reads: CAISESRGAGGPPGTDTQYF. CDR3 DNA: TGTGCCATCAGTGAGTCCCGCGGGGCGGGAGGCCCTCCGGGCACAGATACGCAGTATTTT.

This clone was observed a few times. Other DNA sequences of this sample code for an identical CDR3. The gene calls are TRBV5-1 and TRBJ2-1, with 13 bases that match TRBD2. The length of the CDR3 is 15 residues. Trimming removed 0 bases from V and 7 bases from J; junction bases left unmatched: 1. Germline loops: CDR1 SGHRS, CDR2 YFSETQ. The CDR3 protein is CASSLALAGGNEQFF. The DNA for the CDR3 is TGCGCCAGCAGCTTGGCACTAGCGGGAGGGAATGAGCAGTTCTTC. Combining the CDR3 with reference TRBV5-1 and TRBJ2-1 gives the whole variable domain KAGVTQTPRYLIKTRGQQVTLSCSPISGHRSVSWYQQTPGQGLQFLFEYFSETQRNKGNFPGRFSGRQFSNSRSEMNVSTLELGDSALYLCASSLALAGGNEQFFGPGTRLTVL.

This rearrangement joins TRBV3-1 (or the pseudogene TRBV3-2) to TRBJ1-4, with a possible D match to TRBD1 (6 bases). Deletions cut 4 bases from V and 7 bases from J, with 25 bases between. CDR3 length: 18 residues. Per the germline V gene, CDR1 is LGHDT and CDR2 is YNNKEL (reference sequence). The CDR3 spells CASSLFSGVPTGGEKLFF. CDR3 sequence (DNA): TGTGCCAGCAGCCTTTTTTCTGGAGTTCCGACAGGAGGTGAAAAACTGTTTTTT.